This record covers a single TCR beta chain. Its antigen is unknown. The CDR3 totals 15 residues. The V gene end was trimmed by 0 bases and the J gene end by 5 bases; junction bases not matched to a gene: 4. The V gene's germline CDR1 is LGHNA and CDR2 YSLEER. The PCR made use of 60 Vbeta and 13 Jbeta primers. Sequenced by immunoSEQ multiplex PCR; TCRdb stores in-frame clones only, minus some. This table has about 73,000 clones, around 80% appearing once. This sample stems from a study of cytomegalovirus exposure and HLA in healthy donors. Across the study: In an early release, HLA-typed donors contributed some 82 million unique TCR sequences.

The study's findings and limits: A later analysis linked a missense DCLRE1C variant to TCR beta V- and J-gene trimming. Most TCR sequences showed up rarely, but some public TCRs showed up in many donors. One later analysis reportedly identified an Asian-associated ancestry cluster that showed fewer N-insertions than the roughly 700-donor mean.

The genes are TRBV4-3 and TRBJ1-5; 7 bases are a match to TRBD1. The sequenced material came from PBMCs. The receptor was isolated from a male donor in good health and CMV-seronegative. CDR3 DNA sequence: TGCGCCAGCAGCCAAGACTTGACAGGGCATCAGCCCCAGCATTTT. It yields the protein CASSQDLTGHQPQHF.